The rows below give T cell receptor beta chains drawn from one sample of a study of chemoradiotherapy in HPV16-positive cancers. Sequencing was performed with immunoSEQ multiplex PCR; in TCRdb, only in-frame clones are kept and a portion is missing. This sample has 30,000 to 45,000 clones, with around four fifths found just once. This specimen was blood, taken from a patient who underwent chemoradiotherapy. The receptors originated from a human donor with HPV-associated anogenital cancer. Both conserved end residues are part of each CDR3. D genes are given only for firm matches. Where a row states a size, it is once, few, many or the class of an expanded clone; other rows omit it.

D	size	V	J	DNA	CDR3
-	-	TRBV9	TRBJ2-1	TGTGCCAGCAGCGTAGGAATAGCCAATGAGCAGTTCTTC	CASSVGIANEQFF
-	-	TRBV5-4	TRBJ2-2	TGTGCCAGCAGCTTGGCAGGGGACGGCGGGGAGCTGTTTTTT	CASSLAGDGGELFF
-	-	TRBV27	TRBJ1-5	TGTGCCAGCAGTTTCTCGGGAGCTGGGAATCAGCCCCAGCATTTT	CASSFSGAGNQPQHF
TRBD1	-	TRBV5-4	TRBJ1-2	TGTGCCAGCAGCTTGATGGCAGGGGGCCTCCCCTATGGCTACACCTTC	CASSLMAGGLPYGYTF
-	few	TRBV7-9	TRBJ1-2	TGTGCCAGCAGCGAAGGCCGGGGTGGCTACACCTTC	CASSEGRGGYTF
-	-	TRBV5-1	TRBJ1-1	TGCGCCAGCAGCTTGGTTCCCGGACAGTTTCCCGAAGCTTTCTTT	CASSLVPGQFPEAFF
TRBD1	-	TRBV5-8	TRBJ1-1	TGTGCCAGCAGCGAGGAAGACAGGGACGGGTTGGGTGCTTTCTTT	CASSEEDRDGLGAFF
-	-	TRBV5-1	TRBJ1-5	TGCGCCAGCAGCTTGGACAGCCGGCAGCCCCAGCATTTT	CASSLDSRQPQHF
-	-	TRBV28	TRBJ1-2	TGTGCCAGCAGTCTGGCAAGACAAAACTATGGCTACACCTTC	CASSLARQNYGYTF
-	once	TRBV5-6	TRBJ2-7	TGTGCCAGCAGCTCCAACAGCTACGAGCAGTACTTC	CASSSNSYEQYF
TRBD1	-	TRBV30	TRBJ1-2	TGTGCCTGGAGTATCACACCCGGGACAGGGGTCGGCTACACCTTC	CAWSITPGTGVGYTF
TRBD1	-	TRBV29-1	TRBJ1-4	TGCAGCGCCTCGGGGACAGTAAATGAAAAACTGTTTTTT	CSASGTVNEKLFF
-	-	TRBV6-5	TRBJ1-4	TGTGCCAGCAGTTACTCACGGGCCAGCAGAAAACTGTTTTTT	CASSYSRASRKLFF
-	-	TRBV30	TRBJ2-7	TGTGCCTGGAGCGGGGGCAGCTCCTACGAGCAGTACTTC	CAWSGGSSYEQYF
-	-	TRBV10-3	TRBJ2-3	TGTGCCATCAGAGGGGGGCCAGATACGCAGTATTTT	CAIRGGPDTQYF
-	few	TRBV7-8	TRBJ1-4	TGTGCCAGCAGCTTAGATGGGGTGACTGGAAAACTGTTTTTT	CASSLDGVTGKLFF
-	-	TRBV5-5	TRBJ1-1	TGTGCCAGCAGCACCGACCGTGGGGTTATGAACACTGAAGCTTTCTTT	CASSTDRGVMNTEAFF
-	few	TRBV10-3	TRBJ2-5	TGTGCCATCAGTGGGATTAGTCAAGAGACCCAGTACTTC	CAISGISQETQYF
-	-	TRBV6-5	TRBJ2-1	TGTGCCAGCAGTTCCATTCAAGCGCTCTCCTACAATGAGCAGTTCTTC	CASSSIQALSYNEQFF
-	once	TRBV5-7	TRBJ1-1	TGTGCCAGCAGTGTCCGGGAGGCCACTGAAGCTTTCTTT	CASSVREATEAFF
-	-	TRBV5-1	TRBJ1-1	TGCGCCAGCAGCTTGGTTGGGGGGGAGAGGAGTGAAGCTTTCTTT	CASSLVGGERSEAFF
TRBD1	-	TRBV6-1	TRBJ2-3	TGTGCCAGCAGTCTGGACAGGGGGCAAGATACGCAGTATTTT	CASSLDRGQDTQYF
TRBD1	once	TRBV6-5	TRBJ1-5	TGTGCCAGCAGAAGACAGGGGTGGAGCAATCAGCCCCAGCATTTT	CASRRQGWSNQPQHF
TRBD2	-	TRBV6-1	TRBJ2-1	TGTGCCAGCAGTGAAGTGGCTAGCGGGGGGCGTTTGCAATACAATGAGCAGTTCTTC	CASSEVASGGRLQYNEQFF
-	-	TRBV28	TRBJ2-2	TGTGCCAGCAGTTTCGGAGAACCCTTGAGTCCCACCGGGGAGCTGTTTTTT	CASSFGEPLSPTGELFF
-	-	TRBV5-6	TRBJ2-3	TGTGCCAGCAGCTTGGCCGGACAGTACGAGACGCAGTATTTT	CASSLAGQYETQYF
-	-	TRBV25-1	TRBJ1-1	TGTGCCAGCAGCAGGGGAAACACTGAAGCTTTCTTT	CASSRGNTEAFF
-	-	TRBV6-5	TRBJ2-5	TGTGCCAGCAGTCCCCCGGGCCAAAAAGGAGAGACCCAGTACTTC	CASSPPGQKGETQYF
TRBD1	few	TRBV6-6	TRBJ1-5	TGTGCCAGCAGGTCTGGACAGGGTACTCAGCCCCAGCATTTT	CASRSGQGTQPQHF
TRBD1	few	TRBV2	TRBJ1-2	TGTGCCAGCAGTCGACAGGGTGGTAACTATGGCTACACCTTC	CASSRQGGNYGYTF
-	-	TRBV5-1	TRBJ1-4	TGCGCCAGCAGCTTGGATCCCAATGAAAAACTGTTTTTT	CASSLDPNEKLFF
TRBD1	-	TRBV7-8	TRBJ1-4	TGTGCCAGCAGCAAAGACAGGGAGGCTAATGAAAAACTGTTTTTT	CASSKDREANEKLFF
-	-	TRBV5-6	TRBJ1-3	TGTGCCAGCAGCTCGCTCGAGTACAGGGAGGCTGGAAACACCATATATTTT	CASSSLEYREAGNTIYF
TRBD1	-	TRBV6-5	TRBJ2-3	TGTGCCAGCAGTTACGTGGGACAGAGCACAGATACGCAGTATTTT	CASSYVGQSTDTQYF
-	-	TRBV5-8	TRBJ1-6	TGTGCCAGCAGCTGGGGGGGCGGGGGATCCTTGACCCTCCACTTT	CASSWGGGGSLTLHF
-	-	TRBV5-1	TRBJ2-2	TGCGCCAGCAGCTTGGGTCTGGATTACACCGGGGAGCTGTTTTTT	CASSLGLDYTGELFF
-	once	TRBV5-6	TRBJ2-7	TGTGCCAGCAGCTTGTCCGCTACCTACGAGCAGTACTTC	CASSLSATYEQYF
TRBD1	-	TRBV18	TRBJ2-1	TGTGCCAGCTCGTCGGGGACAGGGAGCCTCAATGAGCAGTTCTTC	CASSSGTGSLNEQFF
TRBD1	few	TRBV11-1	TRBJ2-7	TGTGCCAGCAGCACCCGGACAGGGGGCATCAACGAGCAGTACTTC	CASSTRTGGINEQYF
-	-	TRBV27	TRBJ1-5	TGTGCCAGCAGTGGGGGTCCGTGGCAGCCCCAGCATTTT	CASSGGPWQPQHF
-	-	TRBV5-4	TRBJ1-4	TGTGCCAGCAGCTTCGGGCAAACTAATGAAAAACTGTTTTTT	CASSFGQTNEKLFF
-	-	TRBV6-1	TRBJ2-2	TGTGCCAGCAGTGAAGAACGGGGGGGACAGGGAATGGGCGGGGAGCTGTTTTTT	CASSEERGGQGMGGELFF
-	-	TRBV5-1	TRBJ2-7	TGCGCCAGCAGCCCTGGGGACCACGAGCAGTACTTC	CASSPGDHEQYF
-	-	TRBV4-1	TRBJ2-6	TGCGCCAGCAGCCAAGAGTTCCGCTCTGGGGCCAACGTCCTGACTTTC	CASSQEFRSGANVLTF
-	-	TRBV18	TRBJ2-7	TGTGCCAGCTCACCATCCCAGGGGGGGGTCTACGAGCAGTACTTC	CASSPSQGGVYEQYF
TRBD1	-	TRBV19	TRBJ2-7	TGTGCCAGTAGGGGACAGCGGTACGAGCAGTACTTC	CASRGQRYEQYF
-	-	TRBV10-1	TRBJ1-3	TGCGCCAGCAAAGGACAAGCAGGAAACACCATATATTTT	CASKGQAGNTIYF
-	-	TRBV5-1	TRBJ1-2	TGCGCCAGCACCTATGGGGGCGGGGACCCGGTCTACACCTTC	CASTYGGGDPVYTF
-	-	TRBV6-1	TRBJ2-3	TGTGCCAGCAGTGAAGCGGCGAGGCACACAGATACGCAGTATTTT	CASSEAARHTDTQYF
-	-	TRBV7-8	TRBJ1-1	TGTGCCAGCTATCCCCTCGGGACATACACTGAAGCTTTCTTT	CASYPLGTYTEAFF
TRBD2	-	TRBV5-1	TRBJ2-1	TGCGCCAGCAGACCCGGACTAGCGGGGTACAATGAGCAGTTCTTC	CASRPGLAGYNEQFF
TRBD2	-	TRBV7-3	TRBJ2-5	TGTGCCAGCAGCTTAGAAGCGGGGGCACAAGAGACCCAGTACTTC	CASSLEAGAQETQYF